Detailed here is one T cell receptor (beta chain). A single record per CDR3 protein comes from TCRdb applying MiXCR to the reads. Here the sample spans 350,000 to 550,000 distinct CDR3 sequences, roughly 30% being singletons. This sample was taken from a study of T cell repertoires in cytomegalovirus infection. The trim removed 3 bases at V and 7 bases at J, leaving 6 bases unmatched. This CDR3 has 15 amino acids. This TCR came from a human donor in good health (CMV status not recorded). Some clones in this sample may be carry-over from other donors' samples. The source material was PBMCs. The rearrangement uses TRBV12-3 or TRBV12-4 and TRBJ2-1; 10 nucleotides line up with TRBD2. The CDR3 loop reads CASSFSGRHFNEQFF. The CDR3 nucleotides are TGTGCCAGCAGTTTTAGCGGGAGGCATTTTAATGAGCAGTTCTTC.